This T cell receptor (beta chain) stems from a study of response to subunit inactivated influenza vaccine. Broader study findings: New T cells are recruited in small numbers by each seasonal influenza vaccination, according to the authors' suggestion.

This clonotype was observed a few times. Its antigen remains unidentified. TCRdb re-analysed the RT-PCR reads in MiXCR, keeping a single row per CDR3 protein. This table holds around 530,000 distinct CDR3 sequences, approximately 15% found once. The CDR3 has 11 amino acids. V gave up 5 bases and J gave up 9 bases, with 10 bases separating them. V usage is TRBV12-3 or TRBV12-4 and J usage is TRBJ1-1; D unclear. The receptor was isolated from a man between 50 and 69 years old who received an inactivated influenza vaccine. The sequences come from CD4+ T cells sorted from PBMCs, collected around 25 months after vaccination. The CDR3 reads CASSNSYQAFF. Written as DNA, the CDR3 is TGTGCCAGCAGTAACAGCTACCAAGCTTTCTTT.